Below, one T cell receptor beta chain is given with its context. The target of this receptor is not known. No clone much larger than this one lies a single base away; base qualities are absent. This specimen comes from a study of cytomegalovirus exposure and HLA in healthy donors (dated by TCRdb to 2016 to 2017). Broadly, across the study: According to a later analysis, the roughly 120 validation repertoires were produced on the same platform as the 680 or so repertoires of the first cohort. The study aimed to test whether cataloging public T cell receptors could reveal signatures of past pathogen exposure. Besides the first cohort of hundreds of subjects, a separate validation cohort made up of 120 different subjects was used. To predict cytomegalovirus infection status, the study brought together high-throughput TCR immunosequencing, statistical association of individual TCRs with disease status, and machine learning.

Study-wide conclusions, independent of this receptor: The study listed 150 to 200 TCR beta chains as associated with cytomegalovirus. While some public TCRs were present in many individuals, most TCR sequences turned up only very rarely across donors. A later analysis lacked HLA typing for the validation cohort, so it scored co-occurrence in that cohort across all 130 or so repertoires. Subsequent analysis determined that TCRs grouped into clusters in the first cohort also showed a tendency toward co-occurrence across the roughly 120 validation repertoires, and approximately 94% of cluster scores exceeded 0. According to the authors, the approach could potentially be generalized to other disease states and immunological phenotypes. In vitro tests confirmed that a few of the cytomegalovirus-associated TCR beta chains recognize cytomegalovirus antigens. Cytomegalovirus status was reported to be diagnosed by the classifier with high specificity and sensitivity in both the original and validation cohorts.

Library creation used the immunoSEQ multiplex PCR assay. In the original analysis: To diagnose cytomegalovirus status from the catalog of TCR beta chain sequences, a statistical classification framework was built. TCRdb holds this immuneACCESS table with in-frame rearrangements only. Some clones are missing; in checked studies, unresolved V genes explain under half, and the rest has no known cause. V and J calls and clone size are those listed in that table; D and trimming were worked out from the DNA. The sample contains fewer than 120,000 clones, approximately 88% of them found a single time. The ten largest clones represent almost 1.5% of the sample. Donors formed part of the validation cohort, which comprised over a hundred subjects and was distinct from the first cohort of 550 to 850 subjects. This sequence originates from a woman in her 30s in good health and CMV-seropositive. Sequencing was performed on PBMCs.

The nucleotide sequence reads as follows: TGTGCCAGCAGCCCAGCGGGGGGGGCAGCCAAAAACATTCAGTACTTC. Translated, this is CASSPAGGAAKNIQYF. The chain links TRBV5-4 with TRBJ2-4, with 10 junctional bases fitting TRBD2. The germline V gene (reference sequence) supplies CDR1 SGHNT and CDR2 YYREEE. The CDR3 starts with the cysteine, ends with the phenylalanine, and has 16 residues. Only CDR3 DNA is held: 48 bases, read in frame from base 1. Trimming leaves V shorter by 4 bases and J shorter by 0 bases, with the junction holding 4 bases beyond the gene matches.